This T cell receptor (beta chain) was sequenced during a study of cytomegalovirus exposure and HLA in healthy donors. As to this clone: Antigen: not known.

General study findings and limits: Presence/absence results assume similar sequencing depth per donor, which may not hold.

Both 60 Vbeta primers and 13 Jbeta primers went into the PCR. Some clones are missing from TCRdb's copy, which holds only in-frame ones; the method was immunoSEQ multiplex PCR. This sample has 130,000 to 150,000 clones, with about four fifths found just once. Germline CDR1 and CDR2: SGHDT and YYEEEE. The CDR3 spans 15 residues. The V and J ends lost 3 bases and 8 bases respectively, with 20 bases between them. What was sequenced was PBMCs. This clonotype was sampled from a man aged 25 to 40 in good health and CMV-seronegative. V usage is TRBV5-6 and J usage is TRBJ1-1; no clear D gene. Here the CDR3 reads CASSSYGVRRGEAFF. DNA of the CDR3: TGTGCCAGCAGCTCCTATGGCGTCCGTCGCGGAGAAGCTTTCTTT.